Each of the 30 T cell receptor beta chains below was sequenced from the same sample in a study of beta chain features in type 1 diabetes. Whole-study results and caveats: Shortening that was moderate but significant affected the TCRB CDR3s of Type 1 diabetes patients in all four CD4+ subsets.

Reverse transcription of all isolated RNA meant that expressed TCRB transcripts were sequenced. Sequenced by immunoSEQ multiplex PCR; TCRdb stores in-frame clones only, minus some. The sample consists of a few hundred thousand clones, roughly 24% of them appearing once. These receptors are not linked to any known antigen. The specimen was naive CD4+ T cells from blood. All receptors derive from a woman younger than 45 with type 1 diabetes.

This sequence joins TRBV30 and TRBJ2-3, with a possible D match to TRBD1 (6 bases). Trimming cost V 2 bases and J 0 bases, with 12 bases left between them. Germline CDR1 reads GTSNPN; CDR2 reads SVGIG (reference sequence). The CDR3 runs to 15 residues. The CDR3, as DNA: TGTGCCTGGAGTAGAAAGGGGGATAGCACAGATACGCAGTATTTT. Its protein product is CAWSRKGDSTDTQYF.

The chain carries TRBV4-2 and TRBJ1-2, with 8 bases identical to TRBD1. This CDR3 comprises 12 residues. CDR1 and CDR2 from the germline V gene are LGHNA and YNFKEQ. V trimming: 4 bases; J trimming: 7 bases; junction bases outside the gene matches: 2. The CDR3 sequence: CASSLQGAGYTF. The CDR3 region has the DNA TGTGCCAGCAGCCTGCAGGGGGCTGGCTACACCTTC.

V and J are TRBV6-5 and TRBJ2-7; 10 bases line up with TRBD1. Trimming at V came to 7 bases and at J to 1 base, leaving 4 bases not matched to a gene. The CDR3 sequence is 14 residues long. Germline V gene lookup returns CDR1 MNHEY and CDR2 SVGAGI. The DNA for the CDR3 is TGTGCCAGCACCCCGGGACAGGGGTCCTACGAGCAGTACTTC. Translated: CASTPGQGSYEQYF.

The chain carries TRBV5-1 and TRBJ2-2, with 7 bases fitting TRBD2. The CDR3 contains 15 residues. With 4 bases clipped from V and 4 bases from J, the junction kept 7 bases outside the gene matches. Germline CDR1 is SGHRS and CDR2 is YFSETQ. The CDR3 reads CASSAPLAATGELFF. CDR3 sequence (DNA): TGCGCCAGCAGCGCACCCCTAGCGGCCACCGGGGAGCTGTTTTTT. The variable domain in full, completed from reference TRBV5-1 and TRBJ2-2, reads KAGVTQTPRYLIKTRGQQVTLSCSPISGHRSVSWYQQTPGQGLQFLFEYFSETQRNKGNFPGRFSGRQFSNSRSEMNVSTLELGDSALYLCASSAPLAATGELFFGEGSRLTVL.

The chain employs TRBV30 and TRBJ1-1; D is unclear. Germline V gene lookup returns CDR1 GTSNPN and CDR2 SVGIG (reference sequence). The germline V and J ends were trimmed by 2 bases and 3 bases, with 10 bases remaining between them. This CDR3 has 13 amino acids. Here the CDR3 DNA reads TGTGCCTGGAGTCCCACTATTTACACTGAAGCTTTCTTT. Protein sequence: CAWSPTIYTEAFF.

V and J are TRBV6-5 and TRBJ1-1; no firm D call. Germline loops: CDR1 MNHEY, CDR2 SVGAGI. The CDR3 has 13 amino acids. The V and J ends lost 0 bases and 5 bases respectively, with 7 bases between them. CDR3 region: CASSYSRVTEAFF. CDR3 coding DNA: TGTGCCAGCAGTTACTCACGGGTAACTGAAGCTTTCTTT.

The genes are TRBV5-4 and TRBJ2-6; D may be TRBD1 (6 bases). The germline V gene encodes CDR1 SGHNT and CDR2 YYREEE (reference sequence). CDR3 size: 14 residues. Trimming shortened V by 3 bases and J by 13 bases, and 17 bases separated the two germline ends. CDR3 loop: CASSSAGTKAVLTF. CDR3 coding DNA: TGTGCCAGCAGCTCGGCCGGGACAAAGGCGGTCCTGACTTTC.

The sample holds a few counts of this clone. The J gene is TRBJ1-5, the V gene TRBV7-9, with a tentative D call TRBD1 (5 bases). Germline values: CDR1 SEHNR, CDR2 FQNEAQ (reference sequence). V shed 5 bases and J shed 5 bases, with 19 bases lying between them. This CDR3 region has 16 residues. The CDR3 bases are TGTGCCAGCAGCCCGAGTATCGGGGGACGAGATCAGCCCCAGCATTTT. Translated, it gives CASSPSIGGRDQPQHF.

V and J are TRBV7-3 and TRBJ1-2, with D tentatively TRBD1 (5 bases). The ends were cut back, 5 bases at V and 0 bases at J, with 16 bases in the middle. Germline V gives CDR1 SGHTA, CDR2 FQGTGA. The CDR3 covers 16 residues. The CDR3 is CASSHNTRQSNYGYTF. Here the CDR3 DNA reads TGTGCCAGCAGCCACAATACACGACAGTCTAACTATGGCTACACCTTC.

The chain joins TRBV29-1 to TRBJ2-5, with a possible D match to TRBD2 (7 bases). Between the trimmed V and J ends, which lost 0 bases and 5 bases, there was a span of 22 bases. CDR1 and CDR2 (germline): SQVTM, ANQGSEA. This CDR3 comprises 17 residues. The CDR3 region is CSVEDLFRGGGRETQYF. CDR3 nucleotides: TGCAGCGTTGAAGATCTATTTAGGGGGGGCGGTCGGGAGACCCAGTACTTC.

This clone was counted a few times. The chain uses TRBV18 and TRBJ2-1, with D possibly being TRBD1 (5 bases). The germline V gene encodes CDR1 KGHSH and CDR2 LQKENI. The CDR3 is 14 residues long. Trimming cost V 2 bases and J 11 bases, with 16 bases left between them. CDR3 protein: CASSPSGLLSKQFF. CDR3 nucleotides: TGTGCCAGCTCACCATCAGGGCTGTTGAGTAAGCAGTTCTTC.

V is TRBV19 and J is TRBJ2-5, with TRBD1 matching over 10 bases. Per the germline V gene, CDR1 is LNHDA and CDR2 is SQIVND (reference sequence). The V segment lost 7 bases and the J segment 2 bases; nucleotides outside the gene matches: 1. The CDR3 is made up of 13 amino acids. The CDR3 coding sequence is TGTGCCAGTACGGACAGGGGGCAAGAGACCCAGTACTTC. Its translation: CASTDRGQETQYF.

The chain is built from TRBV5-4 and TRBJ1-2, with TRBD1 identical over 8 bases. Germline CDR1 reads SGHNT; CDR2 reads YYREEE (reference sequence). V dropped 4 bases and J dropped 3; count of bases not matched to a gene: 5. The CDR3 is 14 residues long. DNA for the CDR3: TGTGCCAGCAGCCTACAGGGGGGGGACTATGGCTACACCTTC. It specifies CASSLQGGDYGYTF. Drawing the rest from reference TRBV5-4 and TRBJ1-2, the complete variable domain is ETGVTQSPTHLIKTRGQQVTLRCSSQSGHNTVSWYQQALGQGPQFIFQYYREEENGRGNFPPRFSGLQFPNYSSELNVNALELDDSALYLCASSLQGGDYGYTFGSGTRLTVV.

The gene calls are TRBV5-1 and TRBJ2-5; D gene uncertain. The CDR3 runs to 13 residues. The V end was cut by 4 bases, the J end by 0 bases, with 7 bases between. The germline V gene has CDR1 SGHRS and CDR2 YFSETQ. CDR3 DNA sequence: TGCGCCAGCAGCCTACTGTACCAAGAGACCCAGTACTTC. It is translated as CASSLLYQETQYF.

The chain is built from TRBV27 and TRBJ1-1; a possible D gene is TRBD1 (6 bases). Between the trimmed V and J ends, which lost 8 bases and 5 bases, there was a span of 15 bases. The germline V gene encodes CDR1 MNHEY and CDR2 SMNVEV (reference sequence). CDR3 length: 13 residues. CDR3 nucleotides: TGTGCCAGCTTCTCAGGGGTACGTACTGAAGCTTTCTTT. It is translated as CASFSGVRTEAFF.

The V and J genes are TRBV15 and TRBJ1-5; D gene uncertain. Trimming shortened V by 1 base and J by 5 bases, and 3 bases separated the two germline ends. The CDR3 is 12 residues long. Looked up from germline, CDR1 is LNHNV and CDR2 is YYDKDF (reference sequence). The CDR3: CATSRVDQPQHF. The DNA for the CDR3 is TGTGCCACCAGCAGAGTAGATCAGCCCCAGCATTTT. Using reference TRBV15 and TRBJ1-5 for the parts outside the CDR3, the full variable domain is DAMVIQNPRYQVTQFGKPVTLSCSQTLNHNVMYWYQQKSSQAPKLLFHYYDKDFNNEADTPDNFQSRRPNTSFCFLDIRSPGLGDTAMYLCATSRVDQPQHFGDGTRLSIL.

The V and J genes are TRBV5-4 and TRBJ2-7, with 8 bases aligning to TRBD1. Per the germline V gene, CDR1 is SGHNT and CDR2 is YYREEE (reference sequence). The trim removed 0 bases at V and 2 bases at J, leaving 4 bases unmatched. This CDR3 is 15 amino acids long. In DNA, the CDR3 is TGTGCCAGCAGCTTGGTGGACAGGGCCGCCTACGAGCAGTACTTC. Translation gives CASSLVDRAAYEQYF.

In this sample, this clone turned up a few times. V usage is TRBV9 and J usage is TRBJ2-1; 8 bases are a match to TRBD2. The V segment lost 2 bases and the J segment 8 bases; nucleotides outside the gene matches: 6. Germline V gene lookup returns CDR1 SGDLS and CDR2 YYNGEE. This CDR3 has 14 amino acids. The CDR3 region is CASSVKRETHEQFF. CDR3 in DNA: TGTGCCAGCAGCGTTAAGCGGGAGACCCATGAGCAGTTCTTC.

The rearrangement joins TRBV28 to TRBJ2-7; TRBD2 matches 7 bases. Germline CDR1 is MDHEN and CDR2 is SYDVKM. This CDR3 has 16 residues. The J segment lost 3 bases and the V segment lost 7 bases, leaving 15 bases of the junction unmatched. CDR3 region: CASTGGNSERFYEQYF. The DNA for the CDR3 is TGTGCCAGCACGGGGGGAAACTCAGAGAGGTTCTACGAGCAGTACTTC.

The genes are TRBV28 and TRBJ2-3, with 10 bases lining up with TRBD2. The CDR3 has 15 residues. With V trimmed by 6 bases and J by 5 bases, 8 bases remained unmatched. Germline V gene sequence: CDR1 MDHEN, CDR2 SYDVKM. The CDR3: CASRPSSGSEDTQYF. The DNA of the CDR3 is TGTGCCAGCAGGCCTTCTAGCGGGAGTGAAGATACGCAGTATTTT.

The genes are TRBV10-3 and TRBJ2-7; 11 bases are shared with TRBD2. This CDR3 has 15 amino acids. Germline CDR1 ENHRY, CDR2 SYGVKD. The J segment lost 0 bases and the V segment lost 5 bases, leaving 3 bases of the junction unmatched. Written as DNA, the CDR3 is TGTGCCATCAGTCTGGGACTAGCGGACTCCTACGAGCAGTACTTC. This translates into CAISLGLADSYEQYF.

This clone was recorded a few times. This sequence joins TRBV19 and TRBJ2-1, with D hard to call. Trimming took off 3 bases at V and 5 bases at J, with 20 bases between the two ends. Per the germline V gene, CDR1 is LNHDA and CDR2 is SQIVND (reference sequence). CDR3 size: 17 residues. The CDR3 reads CASSIARIVTLNNEQFF. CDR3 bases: TGTGCCAGTAGTATCGCTAGGATTGTAACCCTGAACAATGAGCAGTTCTTC.

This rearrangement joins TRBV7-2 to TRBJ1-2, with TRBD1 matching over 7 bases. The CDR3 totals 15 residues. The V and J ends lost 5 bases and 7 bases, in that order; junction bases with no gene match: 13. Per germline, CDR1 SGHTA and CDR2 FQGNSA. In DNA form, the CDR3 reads TGTGCCAGCAGCCCTACCATTCTCGACAGGGCTGGCTACACCTTC. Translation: CASSPTILDRAGYTF.

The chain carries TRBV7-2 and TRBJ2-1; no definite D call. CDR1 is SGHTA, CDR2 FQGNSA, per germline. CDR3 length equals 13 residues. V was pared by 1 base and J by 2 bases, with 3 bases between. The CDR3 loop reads CASSLDTYNEQFF. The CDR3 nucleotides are TGTGCCAGCAGCTTAGACACCTACAATGAGCAGTTCTTC.

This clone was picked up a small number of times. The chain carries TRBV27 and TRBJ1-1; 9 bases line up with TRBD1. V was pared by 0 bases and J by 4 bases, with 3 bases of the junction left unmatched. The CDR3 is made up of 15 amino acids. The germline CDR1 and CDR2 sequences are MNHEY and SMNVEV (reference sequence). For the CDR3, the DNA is TGTGCCAGCAGTTTATCGGGACAGGGCGGCACTGAAGCTTTCTTT. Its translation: CASSLSGQGGTEAFF.

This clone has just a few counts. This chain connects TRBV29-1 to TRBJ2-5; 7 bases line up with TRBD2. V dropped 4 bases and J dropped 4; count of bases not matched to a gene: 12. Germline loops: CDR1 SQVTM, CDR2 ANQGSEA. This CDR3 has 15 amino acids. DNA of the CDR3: TGCAGCGTTGGGTGGGACTACCTATTGTTAGAGACCCAGTACTTC. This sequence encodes CSVGWDYLLLETQYF.

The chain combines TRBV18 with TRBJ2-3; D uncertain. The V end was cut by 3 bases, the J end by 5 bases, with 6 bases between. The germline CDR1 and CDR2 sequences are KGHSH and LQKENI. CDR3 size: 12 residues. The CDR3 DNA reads TGTGCCAGCTCACCTTCCGGAGATACGCAGTATTTT. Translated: CASSPSGDTQYF.

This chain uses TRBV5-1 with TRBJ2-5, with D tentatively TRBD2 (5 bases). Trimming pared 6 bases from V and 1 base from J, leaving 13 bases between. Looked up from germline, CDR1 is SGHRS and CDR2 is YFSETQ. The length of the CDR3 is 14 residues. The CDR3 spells CASNTGGSQETQYF. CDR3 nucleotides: TGCGCCAGCAACACCGGTGGGAGCCAAGAGACCCAGTACTTC.

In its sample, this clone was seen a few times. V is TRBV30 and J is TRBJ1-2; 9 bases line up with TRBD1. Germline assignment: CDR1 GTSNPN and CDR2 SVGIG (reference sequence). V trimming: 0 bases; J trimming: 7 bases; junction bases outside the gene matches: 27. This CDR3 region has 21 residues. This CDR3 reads CAWSVHPDRGTGRDRDAGYTF. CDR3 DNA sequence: TGTGCCTGGAGTGTACACCCTGACCGTGGGACCGGCCGGGACAGGGATGCTGGCTACACCTTC.

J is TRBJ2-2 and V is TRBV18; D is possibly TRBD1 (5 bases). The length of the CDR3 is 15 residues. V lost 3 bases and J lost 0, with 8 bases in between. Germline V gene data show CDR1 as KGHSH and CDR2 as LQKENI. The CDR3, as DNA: TGTGCCAGCTCACCTCAGGGCCCGAACACCGGGGAGCTGTTTTTT. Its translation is CASSPQGPNTGELFF.